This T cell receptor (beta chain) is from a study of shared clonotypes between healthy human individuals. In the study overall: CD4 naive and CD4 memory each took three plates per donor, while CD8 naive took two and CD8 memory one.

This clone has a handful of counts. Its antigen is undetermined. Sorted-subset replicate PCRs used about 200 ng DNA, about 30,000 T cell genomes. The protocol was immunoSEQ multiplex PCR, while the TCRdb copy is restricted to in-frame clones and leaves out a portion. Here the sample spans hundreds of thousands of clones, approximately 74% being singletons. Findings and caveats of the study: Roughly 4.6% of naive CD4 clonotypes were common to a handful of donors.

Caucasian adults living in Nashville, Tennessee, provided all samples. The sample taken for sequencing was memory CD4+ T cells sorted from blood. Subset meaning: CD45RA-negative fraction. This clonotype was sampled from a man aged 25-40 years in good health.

This CDR3 reads CASSRRIKTEQYF. In nucleotides, the CDR3 is TGTGCCAGTAGTAGACGGATCAAGACCGAGCAGTACTTC. The V and J genes are TRBV19 and TRBJ2-7; no reliable D call. The CDR3 runs to 13 residues. The V gene lost 4 bases and the J gene lost 6 bases, with 13 bases spanning the gap. Per the germline V gene, CDR1 is LNHDA and CDR2 is SQIVND (reference sequence).